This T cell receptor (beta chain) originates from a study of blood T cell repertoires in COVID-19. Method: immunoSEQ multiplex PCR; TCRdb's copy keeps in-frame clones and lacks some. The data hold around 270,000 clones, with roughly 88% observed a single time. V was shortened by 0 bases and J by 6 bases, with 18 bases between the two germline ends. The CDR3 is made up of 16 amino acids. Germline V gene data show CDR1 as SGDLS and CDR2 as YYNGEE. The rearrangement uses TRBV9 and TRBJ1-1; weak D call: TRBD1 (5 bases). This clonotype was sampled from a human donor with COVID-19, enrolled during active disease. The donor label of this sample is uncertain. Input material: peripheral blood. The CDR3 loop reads CASSVAPGPGFAEAFF. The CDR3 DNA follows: TGTGCCAGCAGCGTAGCTCCCGGCCCAGGGTTCGCTGAAGCTTTCTTT.